This record concerns one TCR beta chain sequence. Its antigen is unidentified. Individual cDNA molecules each received unique molecular identifiers attached to them. TCRdb itself ran the 5' RACE reads through MiXCR, one entry per CDR3 protein. This repertoire shows roughly 32,000 distinct CDR3 sequences, 6% to 7% found once; its top ten account for approximately 40%. The CDR3 is made up of 15 amino acids. The V gene's germline CDR1 is MDHEN and CDR2 SYDVKM. The V and J ends lost 3 bases and 5 bases, in that order; junction bases with no gene match: 8. This sample was taken from a study of early T cells in non-severe SARS-CoV-2 infection. Study-level background: The input, bulk RNA from unsorted whole blood, was sequenced, and chains were unpaired. Points from the study as a whole: Missing private and CD4 specificities, VDJdb matching favored anti-spike CD8 responses.

Input material: whole blood. This sequence originates from an adult who was a healthcare worker with PCR-confirmed SARS-CoV-2 infection or an uninfected control (not recorded which). This chain links TRBV28 with TRBJ2-7, with TRBD2 matching 9 bases. The CDR3 region has the DNA TGTGCCAGCAGTTTCCGGCGGGAGGGCCGTCACGAGCAGTACTTC. Protein: CASSFRREGRHEQYF.